A single sample gave rise to the 9 T cell receptor beta chains below, sequenced in a study of blood T cells in healthy people across ages. A second PCR of about 7 to 12 cycles used a sample-barcoded 5' primer and a J-beta primer mix. TCRdb reprocessed the 5' RACE reads via MiXCR and lists one record per CDR3 protein. The sample yields 800,000 to 1,300,000 distinct CDR3 sequences, almost 25% seen once. The same data also contributed to another study, on T cells of mothers and their children.

Material for sequencing was blood. The receptors come from a girl aged 2 to 10 in good health.

The genes are TRBV4-1 and TRBJ2-1; 8 bases fit TRBD2. The germline V gene has CDR1 MGHRA and CDR2 YSYEKL. The CDR3 loop spans 17 amino acids. The junction had 9 bases not matched to a gene; V was cut back by 5 bases and J by 0 bases. The CDR3 loop reads CASSIQLAVSSYNEQFF. The CDR3 DNA reads as TGCGCCAGCAGCATACAACTAGCGGTTAGCTCCTACAATGAGCAGTTCTTC.

V usage is TRBV5-1 and J usage is TRBJ1-4, with D unresolved. Trimming removed 2 bases from V and 4 bases from J, with 6 bases in between. The germline gives CDR1 SGHRS, CDR2 YFSETQ. The CDR3 is 13 amino acids. CDR3 loop: CASSFSNNEKLFF. CDR3 bases: TGCGCCAGCAGCTTTAGTAATAATGAAAAACTGTTTTTT. Supplemented by reference TRBV5-1 and TRBJ1-4, the full variable domain reads KAGVTQTPRYLIKTRGQQVTLSCSPISGHRSVSWYQQTPGQGLQFLFEYFSETQRNKGNFPGRFSGRQFSNSRSEMNVSTLELGDSALYLCASSFSNNEKLFFGSGTQLSVL.

This clonotype turned up a few times. The V and J genes are TRBV7-2 and TRBJ2-5, with 7 bases identical to TRBD1. Gene TRBJ2-7 matches the end of the DNA better, so the J call may be wrong. There are 14 residues in the CDR3. Germline lookup yields CDR1 SGHTA and CDR2 FQGNSA. CDR3 sequence reads: CASSFNAGGYEQYF. The CDR3 DNA reads as TGTGCCAGCAGCTTCAACGCAGGGGGCTACGAGCAGTACTTC.

This clonotype was observed a few times. The chain has TRBV7-3 and TRBJ1-6; D remains unclear. Trimming removed 4 bases at V and 5 bases at J, with 15 bases between. Germline V gives CDR1 SGHTA, CDR2 FQGTGA. There are 16 residues in the CDR3. CDR3 residues: CASSSQGGFDNSPLHF. The CDR3 DNA is TGTGCCAGCAGCTCCCAAGGAGGGTTTGATAATTCACCCCTCCACTTT. The full variable domain, with the rest looked up from reference TRBV7-3 and TRBJ1-6, is GAGVSQTPSNKVTEKGKYVELRCDPISGHTALYWYRQSLGQGPEFLIYFQGTGAADDSGLPNDRFFAVRPEGSVSTLKIQRTERGDSAVYLCASSSQGGFDNSPLHFGNGTRLTVT.

This clonotype was counted a few times. A junction boundary mismatches the germline segment, possibly from a read error. The chain recombines TRBV24-1 with TRBJ2-2; D is unresolved. Germline V gene data show CDR1 as KGHDR and CDR2 as SFDVKD. This CDR3 contains 13 residues. In nucleotides, the CDR3 is TGTGCCGCCAGTGTGGTGAACACCGGGGAGCTGTTTTTT. It is translated as CAASVVNTGELFF.

This chain uses TRBV27 with TRBJ2-3, with a weak D call TRBD1 (5 bases). Trimming cost V 2 bases and J 7 bases, with 10 bases left between them. Germline V gives CDR1 MNHEY, CDR2 SMNVEV (reference sequence). The CDR3 totals 13 residues. CDR3 residues: CASSLRGVNTQYF. As DNA, the CDR3 is TGTGCCAGCAGTTTAAGGGGTGTGAATACGCAGTATTTT.

The CDR3 loop is CSARVEGALEETQYF. Here the CDR3 DNA reads TGCAGTGCTAGAGTTGAGGGGGCGCTTGAAGAGACCCAGTACTTC. The rearrangement uses TRBV20-1 and TRBJ2-5; TRBD1 agrees at 7 bases. Germline V CDR1 and CDR2: DFQATT, SNEGSKA (reference sequence). With V trimmed by 1 base and J by 3 bases, 8 bases remained unmatched. This CDR3 contains 15 residues.

The V gene is TRBV29-1, the J gene TRBJ1-1; D uncertain. Germline CDR1 reads SQVTM; CDR2 reads ANQGSEA. CDR3 length equals 13 residues. The V and J ends lost 0 bases and 3 bases respectively, with 8 bases between them. The CDR3 sequence is CSVEEGRDTEAFF. DNA of the CDR3: TGCAGCGTTGAAGAAGGACGGGACACTGAAGCTTTCTTT.

This chain uses TRBV24-1 with TRBJ2-3; D perhaps matches TRBD1 (6 bases). Germline V gene data show CDR1 as KGHDR and CDR2 as SFDVKD. The CDR3 totals 14 residues. V was pared by 10 bases and J by 0 bases, with 13 bases between. The DNA for the CDR3 is TGTGCCACGGGAACAGGGACGAGCACAGATACGCAGTATTTT. Translated, it gives CATGTGTSTDTQYF.